The 17 T cell receptor beta chains below all came from one sample that was sequenced in a study of T cell changes during pregnancy in multiple sclerosis. TCRdb's table, derived via immunoSEQ multiplex PCR, lists solely in-frame clones and lacks some. The sample shows 35,000 to 45,000 clones, roughly nine tenths of them seen only once. Sequenced material: CD8+ T cells from peripheral blood mononuclear cells, taken before pregnancy. Receptor source: a female donor with multiple sclerosis, enrolled in a pregnancy study.

This chain connects TRBV6-1 to TRBJ1-2; D is undetermined. Trimming pared 1 base from V and 8 bases from J, leaving 11 bases between. The CDR3 has 13 amino acids. Germline V gives CDR1 MNHNS, CDR2 SASEGT. The CDR3 DNA sequence: TGTGCCAGCAGTGAAGGCGTCGGAGGGGGCTACACCTTC. This codes for CASSEGVGGGYTF.

The V and J genes are TRBV7-2 and TRBJ2-1, with TRBD1 identical over 8 bases. Per germline, CDR1 SGHTA and CDR2 FQGNSA. Trimming at V came to 1 base and at J to 5 bases, leaving 7 bases not matched to a gene. There are 16 residues in the CDR3. CDR3: CASSLGAGGAHNEQFF. CDR3 DNA sequence: TGTGCCAGCAGCTTAGGGGCAGGGGGCGCCCACAATGAGCAGTTCTTC.

This chain joins TRBV14 and TRBJ2-7, with D tentatively TRBD2 (6 bases). Trimming stripped 4 bases from V and 3 bases from J, with 10 bases between. CDR1 and CDR2 from the germline V gene are SGHDN and FVKESK. The CDR3 is 13 amino acids. CDR3 in DNA: TGTGCCAGCAGCCCTCAAGCGGGCTACGAGCAGTACTTC. The encoded protein is CASSPQAGYEQYF. The variable domain in full, with the rest retrieved from reference TRBV14 and TRBJ2-7, is EAGVTQFPSHSVIEKGQTVTLRCDPISGHDNLYWYRRVMGKEIKFLLHFVKESKQDESGMPNNRFLAERTGGTYSTLKVQPAELEDSGVYFCASSPQAGYEQYFGPGTRLTVT.

The V call is TRBV7-8, the J call TRBJ1-5; unclear D gene. The CDR3 extends over 15 amino acids. In germline, CDR1 is SGHVS, CDR2 FQNEAQ. Deletions cut 5 bases from V and 2 bases from J, with 13 bases between. The CDR3 here is CASSPLGGGNQPQHF. CDR3 bases: TGTGCCAGCAGCCCCCTGGGAGGCGGCAATCAGCCCCAGCATTTT.

The rearrangement uses TRBV4-2 and TRBJ2-1, with 14 positions matching TRBD2. The V segment lost 3 bases and the J segment 0 bases; nucleotides outside the gene matches: 13. Germline CDR1 and CDR2: LGHNA and YNFKEQ. The CDR3 has 21 amino acids. CDR3 loop: CASSHRPGLAGAPGSYNEQFF. DNA for the CDR3: TGTGCCAGCAGCCATCGACCGGGACTAGCGGGAGCCCCGGGCTCCTACAATGAGCAGTTCTTC.

This chain uses TRBV7-9 with TRBJ2-7; TRBD1 aligns across 10 bases. J lost 1 base, V lost 5 bases, and 5 bases had no gene match. Germline V gives CDR1 SEHNR, CDR2 FQNEAQ (reference sequence). This CDR3 has 15 residues. The CDR3 is CASSKGTGVSYEQYF. CDR3 bases: TGTGCCAGCAGCAAAGGGACAGGGGTTTCCTACGAGCAGTACTTC.

This chain joins TRBV15 and TRBJ2-3; TRBD1 might be the D (6 bases). The length of the CDR3 is 17 residues. Trimming left V 0 bases short and J 2 bases short, with 15 bases between. Looked up from germline, CDR1 is LNHNV and CDR2 is YYDKDF (reference sequence). CDR3 DNA: TGTGCCACCAGCAGAGATGGGGGCAGGGGCCTCACAGATACGCAGTATTTT. Amino acid sequence: CATSRDGGRGLTDTQYF.

This rearrangement joins TRBV13 to TRBJ1-4; possible D gene TRBD1, 5 bases. V lost 2 bases and J 1 base, leaving 8 bases between the germline ends. CDR3 length: 15 amino acids. CDR1 is PRHDT and CDR2 is FYEKMQ in the germline V gene (reference sequence). The CDR3 DNA sequence: TGTGCCAGCAGCTTAAGACAGCAAACTAATGAAAAACTGTTTTTT. Its translation: CASSLRQQTNEKLFF.

The chain recombines TRBV5-6 with TRBJ2-3; the D is unclear. CDR1 SGHDT and CDR2 YYEEEE come from the germline V gene. Trimming cost V 2 bases and J 4 bases, with 8 bases left between them. CDR3 length equals 13 residues. CDR3 coding DNA: TGTGCCAGCAGCTTATCCCCCGCAGATACGCAGTATTTT. This codes for CASSLSPADTQYF.

This clone appeared a single time. The chain uses TRBV12-2 and TRBJ1-4; the table's D call TRBD1 went unverified against the DNA. TRBV12-2 is annotated as a pseudogene. The length of the CDR3 is 17 residues. Here the CDR3 DNA reads TGTGCAAGTCGCCCACTAGGATGTAGGACAGGGGGAGAAAAACTGTTTTTT. Its translation is CASRPLGCRTGGEKLFF.

The chain carries TRBV27 and TRBJ2-1, with D tentatively TRBD1 (6 bases). This CDR3 is built from 15 residues. The germline gives CDR1 MNHEY, CDR2 SMNVEV (reference sequence). With 3 bases removed from V and 0 bases from J, the gap between germline ends came to 9 bases. The CDR3 DNA is TGTGCCAGCAGTTTGGGGGCTAACTCCTACAATGAGCAGTTCTTC. As protein: CASSLGANSYNEQFF.

The chain links TRBV25-1 to TRBJ2-1; D is possibly TRBD1 (8 bases). Germline CDR1 is MGHDK and CDR2 is SYGVNS. The CDR3 is 13 residues long. Trimming cost V 6 bases and J 7 bases, with 13 bases left between them. DNA for the CDR3: TGTGCCAGCAGCCTACAGGGGGGGAATGAGCAGTTCTTC. Protein sequence: CASSLQGGNEQFF.

The V gene is TRBV6-5, the J gene TRBJ2-5; D perhaps matches TRBD1 (6 bases). The germline gives CDR1 MNHEY, CDR2 SVGAGI. The CDR3 extends over 15 amino acids. Trimming removed 1 base at V and 3 bases at J, with 12 bases between. In DNA, the CDR3 is TGTGCCAGCAGTTACTATGGACAGCAAAAAGAGACCCAGTACTTC. Encoded protein: CASSYYGQQKETQYF.

The rearrangement uses TRBV27 and TRBJ2-7; the D gene is possibly TRBD2 (5 bases). Germline-derived CDR1 and CDR2 are MNHEY and SMNVEV (reference sequence). This CDR3 has 15 amino acids. The V gene lost 2 bases and the J gene lost 0 bases, with 11 bases spanning the gap. The CDR3 DNA reads TGTGCCAGCAGTTTAGGGGTGGACTCCTCCTACGAGCAGTACTTC. Amino acids: CASSLGVDSSYEQYF.

The chain links TRBV15 to TRBJ2-7, with D maybe TRBD1 (6 bases). V lost 0 bases to trimming and J lost 4 bases, with 10 bases between them. Germline V lookup: CDR1 LNHNV, CDR2 YYDKDF (reference sequence). The CDR3 has 14 amino acids. The CDR3 nucleotides are TGTGCCACCAGCAGAGATCAGGGGCTGTACGAGCAGTACTTC. Protein: CATSRDQGLYEQYF.

This clone was found a few times. This chain connects TRBV6-5 to TRBJ1-2, with 10 bases that match TRBD1. V dropped 6 bases and J dropped 8; count of bases not matched to a gene: 6. There are 13 residues in the CDR3. Germline V lookup: CDR1 MNHEY, CDR2 SVGAGI. In DNA form, the CDR3 reads TGTGCCAGCAGCAAAGACAGGGGGCTCGGCTACACCTTC. Its translation: CASSKDRGLGYTF.

This clone was recorded once. The rearrangement uses TRBV14 and TRBJ2-1, with TRBD2 identical over 7 bases. Germline loops: CDR1 SGHDN, CDR2 FVKESK. V dropped 2 bases and J dropped 8; count of bases not matched to a gene: 12. The CDR3 is made up of 16 amino acids. The CDR3 sequence: CASSQFVVTSSDEQFF. CDR3 DNA: TGTGCCAGCAGCCAATTCGTAGTGACTAGCTCCGATGAGCAGTTCTTC. Full variable domain (outside the CDR3, taken from reference TRBV14 and TRBJ2-1): EAGVTQFPSHSVIEKGQTVTLRCDPISGHDNLYWYRRVMGKEIKFLLHFVKESKQDESGMPNNRFLAERTGGTYSTLKVQPAELEDSGVYFCASSQFVVTSSDEQFFGPGTRLTVL.